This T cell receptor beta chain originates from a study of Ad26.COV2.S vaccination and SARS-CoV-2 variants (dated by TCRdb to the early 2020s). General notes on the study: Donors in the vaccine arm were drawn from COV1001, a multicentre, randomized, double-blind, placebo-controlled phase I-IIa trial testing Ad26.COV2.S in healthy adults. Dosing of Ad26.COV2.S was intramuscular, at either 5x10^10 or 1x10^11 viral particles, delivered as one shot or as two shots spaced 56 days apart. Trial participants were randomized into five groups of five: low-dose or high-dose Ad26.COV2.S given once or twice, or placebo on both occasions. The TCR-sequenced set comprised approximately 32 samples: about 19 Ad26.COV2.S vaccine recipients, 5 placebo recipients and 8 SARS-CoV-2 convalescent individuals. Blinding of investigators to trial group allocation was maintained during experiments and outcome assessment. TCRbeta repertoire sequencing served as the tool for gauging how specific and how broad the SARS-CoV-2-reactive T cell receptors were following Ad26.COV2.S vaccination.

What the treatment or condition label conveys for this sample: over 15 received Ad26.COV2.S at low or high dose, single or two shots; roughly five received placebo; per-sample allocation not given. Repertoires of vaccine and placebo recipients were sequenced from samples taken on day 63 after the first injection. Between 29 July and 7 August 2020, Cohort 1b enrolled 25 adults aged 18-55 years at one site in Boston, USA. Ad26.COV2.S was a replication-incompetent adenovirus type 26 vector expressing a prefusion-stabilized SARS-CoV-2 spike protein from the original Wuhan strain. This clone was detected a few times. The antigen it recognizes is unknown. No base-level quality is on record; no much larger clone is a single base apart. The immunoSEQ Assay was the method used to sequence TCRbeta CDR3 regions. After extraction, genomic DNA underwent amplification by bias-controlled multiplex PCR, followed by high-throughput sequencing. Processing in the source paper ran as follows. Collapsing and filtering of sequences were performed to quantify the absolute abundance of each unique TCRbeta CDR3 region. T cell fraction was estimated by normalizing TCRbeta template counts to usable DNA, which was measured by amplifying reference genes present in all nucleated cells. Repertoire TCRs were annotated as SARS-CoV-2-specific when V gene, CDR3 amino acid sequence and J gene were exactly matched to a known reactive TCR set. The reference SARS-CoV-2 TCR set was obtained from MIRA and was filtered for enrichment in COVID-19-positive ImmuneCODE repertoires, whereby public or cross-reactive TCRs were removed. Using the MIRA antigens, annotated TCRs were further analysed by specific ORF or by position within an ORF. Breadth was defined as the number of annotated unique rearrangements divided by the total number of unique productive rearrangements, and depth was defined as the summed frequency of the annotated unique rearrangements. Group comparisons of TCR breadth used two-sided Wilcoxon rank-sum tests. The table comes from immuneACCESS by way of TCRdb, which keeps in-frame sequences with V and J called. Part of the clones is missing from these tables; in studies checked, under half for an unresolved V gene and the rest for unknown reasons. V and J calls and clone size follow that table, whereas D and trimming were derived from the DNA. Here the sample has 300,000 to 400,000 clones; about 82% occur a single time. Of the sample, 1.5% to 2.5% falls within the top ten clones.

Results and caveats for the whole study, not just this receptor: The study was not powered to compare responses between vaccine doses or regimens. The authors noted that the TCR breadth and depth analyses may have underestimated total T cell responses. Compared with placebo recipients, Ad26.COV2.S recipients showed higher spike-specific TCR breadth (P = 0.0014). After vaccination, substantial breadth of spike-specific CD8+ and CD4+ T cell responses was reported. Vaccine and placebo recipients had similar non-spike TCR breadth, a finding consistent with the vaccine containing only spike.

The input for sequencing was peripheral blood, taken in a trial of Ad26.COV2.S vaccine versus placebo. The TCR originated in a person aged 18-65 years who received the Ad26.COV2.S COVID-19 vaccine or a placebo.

The DNA reads as follows: TGTGCCAGCAGTGAAGTAGGCCTTTACAGCCCTTACACTGAAGCTTTCTTT. This translates into CASSEVGLYSPYTEAFF. The chain is encoded by TRBV6-1 joined to TRBJ1-1, with the D gene call left open. The CDR3 contains 17 residues, cysteine and phenylalanine counted. Just CDR3 DNA is preserved here, 51 bases in frame from base 1. V was cut back by 1 base and J by 3 bases, leaving a gap of 18 bases between them. Per the germline V gene, MNHNS is the CDR1 and SASEGT is the CDR2.